The rows below give T cell receptor beta chains drawn from one sample of a study of T cell responses to AZD1222 COVID-19 vaccine. Generated by immunoSEQ multiplex PCR, the TCRdb table keeps only in-frame clones and is missing some. The table lists about 130,000 clones, around 84% of them singletons. The sample in question was peripheral blood, obtained on day 0 of AZD1222 vaccination. The receptors here all came from an adult in good health. CDR3s include the opening cysteine and the closing phenylalanine or tryptophan. Fields, in order: V gene, D gene, CDR3 protein. D genes are given only for firm matches.

>TRBV7-2|TRBD1
CASSFVTGGGGELFF
>TRBV6-2/TRBV6-3|TRBD1
CASSSRTGSRWGAFF
>TRBV4-3|TRBD1
CASSQGAPGQSDFRYGYTF
>TRBV5-1|.
CASSLETPRNTEAFF
>TRBV19|.
CASREAKNIQYF
>TRBV7-8|TRBD1
CASSLEKGREGALYSNQPQHF
>TRBV28|.
CASLESAPSYEQYF
>TRBV5-1|TRBD1
CASSSGTGVTDTQYF
>TRBV5-1|.
CASRSTAFGTGELFF
>TRBV19|.
CASSPRTSSYNEQFF
>TRBV5-6|.
CASSLAARTSGNTIYF
>TRBV13|TRBD1
CASSARTGYNSPLHF
>TRBV18|.
CASSTGLTNTEAFF
>TRBV3-1/TRBV3-2|TRBD1
CASSPCGTGSYEQYF
>TRBV2|.
CASSELYRGFSTEAFF
>TRBV7-9|.
CASSLGYSSLATNEKLFF
>TRBV28|.
CASSLPEGPQHF
>TRBV9|TRBD1
CASSPRGRTAQETQYF
>TRBV6-2/TRBV6-3|.
CASSPSRSNTEAFF
>TRBV25-1|.
CASSEGRSSGANVLTF
>TRBV28|.
CASSLYQGRAFF
>TRBV5-1|.
CASNPASSYNEQFF
>TRBV7-2|.
CASSYTGGSNYGYTF
>TRBV7-2|.
CASSLVTGSVGEQFF
>TRBV6-5|.
CASRDSLIMNTEAFF
>TRBV2|TRBD1
CASRDRGGGYTF
>TRBV7-6|.
CASSLQAQSEQYF
>TRBV19|.
CASSPGTPRAFF
>TRBV27|TRBD2
CASSLTGRESEQFF
>TRBV2|.
CASIATTTGLGAFF
>TRBV4-2|TRBD2
CASILELAGTPVGNKNIQYF
>TRBV9|.
CASGGVASGELFF
>TRBV12-3/TRBV12-4|.
CASSLGNTEAFF
>TRBV19|.
CASSLHYNEQFF
>TRBV7-2|TRBD1
CASSPPQGAASPLHF
>TRBV5-4|TRBD2
CASSRSGGAPDTQYF